This T cell receptor (beta chain) was recorded in a study of T cell repertoires in cytomegalovirus infection. The sample holds a few counts of this clonotype. TCRdb re-analysed the reads in MiXCR, keeping a single row per CDR3 protein. The sample consists of 250,000 to 300,000 distinct CDR3 sequences, about 26% of them appearing once. Germline V lookup: CDR1 MNHNS, CDR2 SASEGT. The V end was cut by 5 bases, the J end by 8 bases, with 27 bases between. The CDR3 length is 17 residues. This chain joins TRBV6-1 and TRBJ1-2; D may be TRBD1 (5 bases). The material sequenced was PBMCs. This clonotype originated in a human donor in good health (CMV status not recorded). Some clones in this sample may be carry-over from other donors' samples. In DNA form, the CDR3 reads TGTGCCAGCAGTTCAAAGGGACCGAAATTAACTCCGAGGGGCTACACCTTC. Protein product: CASSSKGPKLTPRGYTF.